The sequence of this TCR beta chain was determined in a study of regulatory T cells in long-lasting Graves disease. Turning to the study itself: Antithyroid drugs had been taken under 3 months by newly diagnosed Graves' patients.

As concerns this clonotype: Its cognate antigen is unknown.

CDR1 and CDR2 (germline): MNHEY, SVGAGI. This CDR3 has 14 residues. Trimming removed 6 bases from V and 5 bases from J; junction bases left unmatched: 8. To make TCR beta libraries, researchers used iRepertoire HTBI primers and Arm-PCR of CDR3 regions. Original processing methods: The samples included 60 to 65 TRBV and roughly 14 TRBJ segments. One entry per CDR3 protein, called by TCRdb with MiXCR from the multiplex PCR reads. None of the V and J calls come from the authors' own analysis; TCRdb made them. The table has under 800,000 distinct CDR3 sequences, roughly 15% seen once. Time point described: newly diagnosed GD, antithyroid drugs for less than 3 months. The TCR library used RNA extracted from PBMCs. Study-level results: TRBV28, TRBJ1-2 and TRBJ2-5 emerged as the favored segments in persistent disease.

This same sample was also taken into another study, of T cells in Graves' hyperthyroidism and ophthalmopathy. Per that study: Researchers ran a first-round RT-PCR on the TCR CDR3 using the HTBI primer set.

The sequence derives from a woman aged 30 to 39 with Graves disease. The chain recombines TRBV6-5 with TRBJ2-5, with 8 bases identical to TRBD1. Sample: peripheral blood mononuclear cells (PBMCs), taken at new diagnosis, from a patient treated with antithyroid drugs. CDR3 loop: CASSYQGAGETQYF. DNA for the CDR3: TGTGCCAGCAGCTACCAGGGGGCTGGGGAGACCCAGTACTTC.